Below, one TCR beta chain is given with its context. These data come from a study of blood T cell repertoires in COVID-19. Overall study context: Samples of COVID-19 (acute and convalescent) were obtained from the United States, Italy and Spain.

In the original processing: Amplification with reference gene primers provided the estimates of nucleated cell counts. Assay: immunoSEQ multiplex PCR; the TCRdb copy retains only in-frame clones and omits some. V and J calls and clone size come straight from that table; D and trimming were deduced from the DNA. Seen here are over 200,000 clones, 92% observed once, and the top ten hold 0.82%. Seattle patients were enrolled while actively infected and followed longitudinally. The receptor was isolated from a man in his 60s with COVID-19, enrolled during active disease. The specimen sequenced was peripheral blood.

CDR3 bases: TGCGCCAGCAGCTTGACTAGCGGACTCTCCTACAATGAGCAGTTCTTC. Its protein product is CASSLTSGLSYNEQFF. This chain joins TRBV5-1 and TRBJ2-1; 8 bases fit TRBD2. In germline, CDR1 is SGHRS, CDR2 YFSETQ. The length of the CDR3 is 16 residues. Trimming at V came to 1 base and at J to 0 bases, leaving 3 bases not matched to a gene.